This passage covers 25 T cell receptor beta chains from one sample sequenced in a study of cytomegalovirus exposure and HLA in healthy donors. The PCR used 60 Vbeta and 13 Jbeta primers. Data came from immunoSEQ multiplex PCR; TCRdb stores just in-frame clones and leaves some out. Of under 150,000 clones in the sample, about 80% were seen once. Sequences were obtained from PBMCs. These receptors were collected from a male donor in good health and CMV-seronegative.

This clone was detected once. In nucleotides, the CDR3 is TGTGCCAGCAGCACCGGGACAGCTCGATCTGAAGCTTTCTTT. Its protein is CASSTGTARSEAFF. J is TRBJ1-1 and V is TRBV9; the match to TRBD1 covers 7 bases. From germline, CDR1 is SGDLS and CDR2 YYNGEE. The CDR3 consists of 14 residues. Trimming cost V 4 bases and J 6 bases; bases outside gene matches: 9.

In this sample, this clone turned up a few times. CDR3 in amino acids: CASSVDPSAGGETQYF. The CDR3 nucleotides are TGTGCCAGCAGCGTAGACCCCAGTGCAGGCGGGGAGACCCAGTACTTC. The chain combines TRBV9 with TRBJ2-5; tentatively, D is TRBD2 (5 bases). The CDR3 length is 16 residues. Germline CDR1 reads SGDLS; CDR2 reads YYNGEE. V dropped 0 bases and J dropped 5 bases, with 17 bases sitting between them.

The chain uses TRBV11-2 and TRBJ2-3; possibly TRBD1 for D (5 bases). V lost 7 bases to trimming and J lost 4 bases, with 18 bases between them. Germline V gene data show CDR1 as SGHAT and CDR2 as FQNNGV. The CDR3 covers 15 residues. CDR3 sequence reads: CASTLLIGAPDTQYF. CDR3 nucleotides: TGTGCCAGCACCCTCCTGATTGGGGCCCCAGATACGCAGTATTTT.

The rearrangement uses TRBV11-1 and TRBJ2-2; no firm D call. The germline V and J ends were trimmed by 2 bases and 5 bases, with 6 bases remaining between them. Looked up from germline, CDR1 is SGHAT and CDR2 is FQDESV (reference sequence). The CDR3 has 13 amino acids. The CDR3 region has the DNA TGTGCCAGCAGCTTACCGGGTACCGGGGAGCTGTTTTTT. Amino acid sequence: CASSLPGTGELFF.

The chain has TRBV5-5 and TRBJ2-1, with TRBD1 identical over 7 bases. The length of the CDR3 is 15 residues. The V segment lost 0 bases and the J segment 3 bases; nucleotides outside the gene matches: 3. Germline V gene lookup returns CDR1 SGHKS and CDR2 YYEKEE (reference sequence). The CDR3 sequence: CASSLETGVYNEQFF. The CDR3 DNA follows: TGTGCCAGCAGCTTGGAAACAGGGGTCTACAATGAGCAGTTCTTC.

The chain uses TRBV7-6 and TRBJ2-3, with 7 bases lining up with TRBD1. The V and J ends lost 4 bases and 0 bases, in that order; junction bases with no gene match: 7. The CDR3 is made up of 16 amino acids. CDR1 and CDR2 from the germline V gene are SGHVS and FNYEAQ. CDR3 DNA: TGTGCCAGCAGCTCGAGACAGGGCCCTAGCACAGATACGCAGTATTTT. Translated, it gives CASSSRQGPSTDTQYF.

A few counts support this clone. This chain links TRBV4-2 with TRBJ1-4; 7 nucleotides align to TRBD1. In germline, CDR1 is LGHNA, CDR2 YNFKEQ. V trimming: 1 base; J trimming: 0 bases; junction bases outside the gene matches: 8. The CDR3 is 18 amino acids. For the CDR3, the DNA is TGTGCCAGCAGCCAAGCGCGGCAGGGGGTTTCAACTAATGAAAAACTGTTTTTT. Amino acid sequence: CASSQARQGVSTNEKLFF.

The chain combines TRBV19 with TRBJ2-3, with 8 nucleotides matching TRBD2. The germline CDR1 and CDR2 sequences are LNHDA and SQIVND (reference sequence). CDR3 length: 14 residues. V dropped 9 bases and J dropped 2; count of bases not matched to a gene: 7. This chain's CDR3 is CASREGSPTDTQYF. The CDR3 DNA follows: TGTGCCAGCCGGGAGGGGAGCCCCACAGATACGCAGTATTTT.

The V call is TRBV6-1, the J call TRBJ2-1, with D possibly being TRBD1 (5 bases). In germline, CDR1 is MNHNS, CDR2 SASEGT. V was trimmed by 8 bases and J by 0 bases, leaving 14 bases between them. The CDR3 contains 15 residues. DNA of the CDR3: TGTGCCAGCGGGGCTTCCCCGGGCTCCTACAATGAGCAGTTCTTC. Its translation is CASGASPGSYNEQFF.

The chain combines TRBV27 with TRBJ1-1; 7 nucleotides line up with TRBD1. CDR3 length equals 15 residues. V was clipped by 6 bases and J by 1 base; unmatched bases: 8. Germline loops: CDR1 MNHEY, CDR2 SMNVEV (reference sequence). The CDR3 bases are TGTGCCAGCAGCGAGCAGGGGGAGACGAACACTGAAGCTTTCTTT. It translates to CASSEQGETNTEAFF.

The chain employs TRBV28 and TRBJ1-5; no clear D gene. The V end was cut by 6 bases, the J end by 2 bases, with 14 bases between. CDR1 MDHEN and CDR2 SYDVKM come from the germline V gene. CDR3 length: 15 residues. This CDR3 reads CASSLLGEGNQPQHF. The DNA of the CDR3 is TGTGCCAGCAGCCTCCTCGGGGAGGGCAATCAGCCCCAGCATTTT.

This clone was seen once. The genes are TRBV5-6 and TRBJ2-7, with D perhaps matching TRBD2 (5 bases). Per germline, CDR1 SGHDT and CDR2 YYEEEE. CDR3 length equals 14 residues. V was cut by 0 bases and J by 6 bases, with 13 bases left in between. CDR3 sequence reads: CASSLEPGTGEQYF. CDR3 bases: TGTGCCAGCAGCTTGGAACCGGGAACGGGCGAGCAGTACTTC.

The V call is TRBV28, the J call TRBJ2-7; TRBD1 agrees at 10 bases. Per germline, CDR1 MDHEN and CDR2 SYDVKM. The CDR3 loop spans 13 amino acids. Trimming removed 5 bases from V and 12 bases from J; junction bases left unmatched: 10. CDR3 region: CASSETGGPVWYF. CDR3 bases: TGTGCCAGCAGTGAGACAGGGGGCCCTGTCTGGTACTTC.

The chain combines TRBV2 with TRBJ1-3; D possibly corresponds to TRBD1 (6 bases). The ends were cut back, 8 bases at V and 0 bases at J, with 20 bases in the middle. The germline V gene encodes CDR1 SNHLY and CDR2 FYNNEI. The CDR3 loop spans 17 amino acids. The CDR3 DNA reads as TGTGCCAGCGCTCCCATAGGGGGAAGATTCTCTGGAAACACCATATATTTT. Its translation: CASAPIGGRFSGNTIYF. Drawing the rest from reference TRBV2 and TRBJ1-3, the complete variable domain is EPEVTQTPSHQVTQMGQEVILRCVPISNHLYFYWYRQILGQKVEFLVSFYNNEISEKSEIFDDQFSVERPDGSNFTLKIRSTKLEDSAMYFCASAPIGGRFSGNTIYFGEGSWLTVV.

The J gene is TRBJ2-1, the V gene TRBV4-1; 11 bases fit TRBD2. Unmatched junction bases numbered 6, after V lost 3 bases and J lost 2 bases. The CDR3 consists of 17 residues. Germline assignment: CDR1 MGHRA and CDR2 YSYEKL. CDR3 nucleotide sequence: TGCGCCAGCAGCCACCGCCGGGGACTAGCGGCCTACAATGAGCAGTTCTTC. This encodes CASSHRRGLAAYNEQFF.

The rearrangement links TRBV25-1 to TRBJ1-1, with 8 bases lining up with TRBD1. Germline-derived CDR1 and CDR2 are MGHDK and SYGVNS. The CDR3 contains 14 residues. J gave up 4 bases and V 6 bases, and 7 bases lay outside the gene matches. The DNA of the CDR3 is TGTGCCAGCAGACCCGGGACAGGTCCCACTGAAGCTTTCTTT. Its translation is CASRPGTGPTEAFF. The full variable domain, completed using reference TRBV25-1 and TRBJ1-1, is EADIYQTPRYLVIGTGKKITLECSQTMGHDKMYWYQQDPGMELHLIHYSYGVNSTEKGDLSSESTVSRIRTEHFPLTLESARPSHTSQYLCASRPGTGPTEAFFGQGTRLTVV.

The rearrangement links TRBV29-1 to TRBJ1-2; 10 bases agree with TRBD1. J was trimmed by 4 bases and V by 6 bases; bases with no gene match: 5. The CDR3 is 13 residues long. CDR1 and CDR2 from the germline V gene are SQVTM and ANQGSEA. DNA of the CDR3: TGCAGCGTACAGGGACAGGGGTTCTATGGCTACACCTTC. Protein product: CSVQGQGFYGYTF.

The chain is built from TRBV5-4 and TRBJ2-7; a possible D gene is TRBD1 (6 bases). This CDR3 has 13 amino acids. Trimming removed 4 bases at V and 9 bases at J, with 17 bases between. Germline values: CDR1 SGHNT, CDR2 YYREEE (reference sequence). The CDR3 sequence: CASSETGRSGQYF. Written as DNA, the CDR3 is TGTGCCAGCAGCGAAACAGGGCGTTCGGGGCAGTACTTC.

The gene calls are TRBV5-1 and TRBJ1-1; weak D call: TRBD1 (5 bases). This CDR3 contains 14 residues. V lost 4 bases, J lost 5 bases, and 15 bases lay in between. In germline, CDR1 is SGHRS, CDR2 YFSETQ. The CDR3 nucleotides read TGCGCCAGCAGCGCGGGGGGGAGTCGGACTGAAGCTTTCTTT. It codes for CASSAGGSRTEAFF. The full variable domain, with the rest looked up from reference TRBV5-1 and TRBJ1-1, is KAGVTQTPRYLIKTRGQQVTLSCSPISGHRSVSWYQQTPGQGLQFLFEYFSETQRNKGNFPGRFSGRQFSNSRSEMNVSTLELGDSALYLCASSAGGSRTEAFFGQGTRLTVV.

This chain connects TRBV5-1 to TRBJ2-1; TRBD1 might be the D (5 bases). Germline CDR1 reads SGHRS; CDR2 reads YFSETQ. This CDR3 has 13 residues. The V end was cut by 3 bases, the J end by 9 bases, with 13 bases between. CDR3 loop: CASSSSPTGEQFF. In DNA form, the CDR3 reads TGCGCCAGCAGCTCGTCTCCCACAGGTGAGCAGTTCTTC.

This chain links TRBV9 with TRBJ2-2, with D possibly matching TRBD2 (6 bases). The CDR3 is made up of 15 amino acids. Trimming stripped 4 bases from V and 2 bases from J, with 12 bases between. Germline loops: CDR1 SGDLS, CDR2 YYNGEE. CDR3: CASSPVAGNTGELFF. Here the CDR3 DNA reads TGTGCCAGCAGCCCAGTCGCGGGAAACACCGGGGAGCTGTTTTTT.

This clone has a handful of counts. CDR3 sequence (DNA): TGTGCCAGCAGTCTGCGACACCCCATTGAGCAGTTCTTC. Translation: CASSLRHPIEQFF. This chain uses TRBV28 with TRBJ2-1; D is uncertain. The CDR3 consists of 13 residues. V was clipped by 5 bases and J by 9 bases, with 14 bases between them. Germline V gene data show CDR1 as MDHEN and CDR2 as SYDVKM.

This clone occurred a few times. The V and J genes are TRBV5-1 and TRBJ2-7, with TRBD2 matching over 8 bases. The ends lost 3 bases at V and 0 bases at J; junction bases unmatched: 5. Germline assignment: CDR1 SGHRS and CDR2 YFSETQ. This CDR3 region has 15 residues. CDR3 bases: TGCGCCAGCAGCTCAATAGCGGGGAGCTCCTACGAGCAGTACTTC. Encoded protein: CASSSIAGSSYEQYF.

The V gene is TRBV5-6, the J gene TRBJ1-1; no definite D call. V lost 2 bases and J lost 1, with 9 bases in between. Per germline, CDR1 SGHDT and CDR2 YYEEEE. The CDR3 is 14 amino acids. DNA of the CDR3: TGTGCCAGCAGCTTTTTGGGAGGGAACACTGAAGCTTTCTTT. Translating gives CASSFLGGNTEAFF. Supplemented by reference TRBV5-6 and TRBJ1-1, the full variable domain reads DAGVTQSPTHLIKTRGQQVTLRCSPKSGHDTVSWYQQALGQGPQFIFQYYEEEERQRGNFPDRFSGHQFPNYSSELNVNALLLGDSALYLCASSFLGGNTEAFFGQGTRLTVV.

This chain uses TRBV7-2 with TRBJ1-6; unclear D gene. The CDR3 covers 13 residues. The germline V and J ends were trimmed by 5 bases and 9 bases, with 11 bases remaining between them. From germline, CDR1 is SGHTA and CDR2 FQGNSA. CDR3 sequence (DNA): TGTGCCAGCAGCCCCCGCGCGAGTTCACCCCTCCACTTT. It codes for CASSPRASSPLHF. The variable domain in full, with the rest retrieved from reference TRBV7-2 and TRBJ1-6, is GAGVSQSPSNKVTEKGKDVELRCDPISGHTALYWYRQSLGQGLEFLIYFQGNSAPDKSGLPSDRFSAERTGGSVSTLTIQRTQQEDSAVYLCASSPRASSPLHFGNGTRLTVT.